This entry features one T cell receptor (beta chain) sequence. Its antigen is undetermined. The data are from a study of cytomegalovirus exposure and HLA in healthy donors. The PCR made use of 60 Vbeta and 13 Jbeta primers. The protocol was immunoSEQ multiplex PCR, while the TCRdb copy is restricted to in-frame clones and leaves out a portion. Of roughly 60,000 clones listed, roughly 70% were seen once; the top ten hold just under 20%. In germline, CDR1 is SGHVS, CDR2 FNYEAQ. The V end was cut by 0 bases, the J end by 7 bases, with 15 bases between. The CDR3 is made up of 15 amino acids. Findings and limits, study-wide: Among the sequence variants, a highly shared cluster was likely an artifact of sequencing.

V and J are TRBV7-6 and TRBJ1-2, with a tentative D call TRBD1 (6 bases). The sequenced sample consisted of PBMCs. The clonotype was recovered from a woman aged 60-75 years in good health and CMV-seropositive. CDR3 in amino acids: CASSLAQRGSSGYTF. In DNA, the CDR3 is TGTGCCAGCAGCTTAGCTCAGAGGGGGTCCTCTGGCTACACCTTC.